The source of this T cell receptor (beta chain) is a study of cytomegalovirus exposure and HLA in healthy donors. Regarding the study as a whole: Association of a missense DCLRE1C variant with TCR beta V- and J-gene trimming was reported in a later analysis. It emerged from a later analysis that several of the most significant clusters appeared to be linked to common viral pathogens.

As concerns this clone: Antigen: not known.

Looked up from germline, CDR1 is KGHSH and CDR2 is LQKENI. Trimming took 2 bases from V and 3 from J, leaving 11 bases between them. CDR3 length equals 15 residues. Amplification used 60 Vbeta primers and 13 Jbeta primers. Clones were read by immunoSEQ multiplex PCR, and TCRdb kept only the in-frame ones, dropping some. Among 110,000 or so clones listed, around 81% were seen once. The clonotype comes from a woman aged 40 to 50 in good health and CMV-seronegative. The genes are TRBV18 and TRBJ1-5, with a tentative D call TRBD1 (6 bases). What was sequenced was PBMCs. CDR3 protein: CASSPIGQPNQPQHF. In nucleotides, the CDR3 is TGTGCCAGCTCACCAATCGGACAGCCCAATCAGCCCCAGCATTTT. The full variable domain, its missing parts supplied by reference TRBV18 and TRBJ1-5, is NAGVMQNPRHLVRRRGQEARLRCSPMKGHSHVYWYRQLPEEGLKFMVYLQKENIIDESGMPKERFSAEFPKEGPSILRIQQVVRGDSAAYFCASSPIGQPNQPQHFGDGTRLSIL.